The clone carrying this TCR beta chain was picked up a small number of times. The sample originates from a study of shared clonotypes between healthy human individuals. The CDR3 consists of 14 residues. Germline-derived CDR1 and CDR2 are LGHNA and YNFKEQ. With 0 bases removed from V and 6 bases from J, the gap between germline ends came to 12 bases. The study enrolled healthy HIV-negative adults without recent acute infections or vaccinations as donors. Assay: immunoSEQ multiplex PCR; the TCRdb copy retains only in-frame clones and omits some. The sample lists about 470,000 clones, about four fifths seen once, with approximately 13% in the top ten.

The TCR was taken from a woman between 40 and 50 years old in good health. Some clones in this sample may be carry-over from other donors' samples. The rearrangement joins TRBV4-2 to TRBJ2-7; no reliable D call. The sequencing sample was made of PBMCs. For the CDR3, the DNA is TGTGCCAGCAGCCAAGATAGGGATGTGAGCGAGCAGTACTTC. Translated, it gives CASSQDRDVSEQYF.